This T cell receptor beta chain was retrieved from a study of cytomegalovirus exposure and HLA in healthy donors. Study-level results: The likely origin of a cluster of highly shared sequence variants was a sequencing artifact.

About this clone: Its specificity is unknown.

The PCR used 60 Vbeta and 13 Jbeta primers. Profiling relied on immunoSEQ multiplex PCR, and the TCRdb table lists in-frame clones only, not all of them. The sample contains around 130,000 clones, around 81% of which appear only once. The origin of this receptor is a man younger than 35 in good health and CMV-seronegative. Source material: PBMCs.

CDR3 sequence reads: CASSFPRQGQETQYF. Written as DNA, the CDR3 is TGTGCCAGCAGTTTCCCTCGACAGGGCCAAGAGACCCAGTACTTC. J is TRBJ2-5 and V is TRBV27, with 7 bases aligning to TRBD1. CDR3 length equals 15 residues. V lost 3 bases and J lost 1; bases outside the gene matches: 5. The germline V gene has CDR1 MNHEY and CDR2 SMNVEV (reference sequence).